The rows below give T cell receptor beta chains drawn from one sample of a study of blood T cells in healthy people across ages. Via MiXCR, TCRdb re-called the 5' RACE reads, giving one row per CDR3 protein. The sample consists of more than 1,000,000 distinct CDR3 sequences, approximately 25% of them appearing once. These data were also reused for a study on T cells of mothers and their children.

The sequenced sample was blood. These receptors were taken from a girl aged 2 to 9 in good health. The CDR3 runs from the conserved cysteine through the conserved F or W. D genes are given only for firm matches. Clone size is stated in some rows and not others, as once, few, many or a class when expanded.

CASSFTGLEGGQYF	TGTGCCAGCAGTTTTACAGGGTTAGAGGGGGGGCAGTACTTC	NA	14	TRBV12-3/TRBV12-4	TRBJ2-7	NA
CASSPFSASKNTEAFF	TGTGCCAGCAGCCCGTTTTCTGCGAGCAAGAACACTGAAGCTTTCTTT	few	16	TRBV7-8	TRBJ1-1	NA
CASSVGGRGGPYNEQFF	TGTGCCAGCAGCGTAGGGGGTCGCGGGGGACCCTACAATGAGCAGTTCTTC	few	17	TRBV9	TRBJ2-1	TRBD2
CASYYDGNYGYTF	TGTGCCAGCTACTATGACGGGAACTATGGCTACACCTTC	NA	13	TRBV5-6	TRBJ1-2	NA
CASSPFIAGEGDEQFF	TGCGCCAGCAGCCCATTTATAGCGGGAGAGGGCGATGAGCAGTTCTTC	few	16	TRBV4-1	TRBJ2-1	TRBD2
CAISETTGEQYF	TGTGCCATCAGTGAAACGACGGGAGAGCAGTACTTC	NA	12	TRBV10-3	TRBJ2-5	NA
CASASGYEQYF	TGTGCCAGCGCCTCGGGCTACGAGCAGTACTTC	few	11	TRBV9	TRBJ2-7	NA
CATSGPWGLAGGNTGELFF	TGTGCCACCAGTGGCCCTTGGGGCTTGGCGGGAGGGAACACCGGGGAGCTGTTTTTT	NA	19	TRBV24-1	TRBJ2-2	TRBD2
CASSRTNYGYTF	TGTGCCAGTAGTAGGACTAACTATGGCTACACCTTC	NA	12	TRBV19	TRBJ1-2	NA
CSVDAGGTDTQYF	TGCAGCGTTGATGCGGGGGGCACAGATACGCAGTATTTT	few	13	TRBV29-1	TRBJ2-3	TRBD2
CSGGGRDSYEQYF	TGCAGCGGCGGTGGGAGGGATAGCTACGAGCAGTACTTC	NA	13	TRBV29-1	TRBJ2-7	TRBD2
CASSGTGLQETQYF	TGTGCCAGCAGTGGGACAGGGTTGCAAGAGACCCAGTACTTC	NA	14	TRBV2	TRBJ2-5	TRBD1
CANPSGTKAQYF	TGTGCCAACCCTAGCGGGACAAAGGCGCAGTATTTT	few	12	TRBV2	TRBJ2-3	TRBD2
CASSSMVAGPQETQYF	TGTGCCAGCAGTTCCATGGTAGCGGGCCCTCAAGAGACCCAGTACTTC	NA	16	TRBV6-5	TRBJ2-5	TRBD2
CASNTGTSPYEQYF	TGTGCCAGCAACACCGGGACTAGTCCCTACGAGCAGTACTTC	NA	14	TRBV6-2/TRBV6-3	TRBJ2-7	TRBD2
CASGYQGGEVDEQYF	TGTGCCAGCGGCTACCAGGGAGGTGAGGTCGACGAGCAGTACTTC	NA	15	TRBV5-5	TRBJ2-7	NA
CASSYSLPWETQYF	TGTGCCAGCAGTTACTCGTTGCCTTGGGAGACCCAGTACTTC	few	14	TRBV6-2/TRBV6-3	TRBJ2-5	NA
CSARARSYTAPNYGYTF	TGCAGTGCTAGAGCCCGCTCATACACGGCCCCTAACTATGGCTACACCTTC	NA	17	TRBV20-1	TRBJ1-2	NA
CASSYGGGPIEQYF	TGTGCCAGCAGTTACGGAGGGGGTCCCATCGAGCAGTACTTC	NA	14	TRBV6-2/TRBV6-3	TRBJ2-7	NA
CASSPILGGGEQFF	TGCGCCAGCAGCCCCATCCTGGGGGGTGGTGAGCAGTTCTTC	NA	14	TRBV4-3	TRBJ2-1	NA
CASSPGEEPLMDEQFF	TGTGCCAGCAGCCCGGGGGAAGAGCCACTGATGGATGAGCAGTTCTTC	few	16	TRBV9	TRBJ2-1	NA
CASRPPVYTDTQYF	TGTGCCAGCCGCCCACCTGTCTACACAGATACGCAGTATTTT	NA	14	TRBV25-1	TRBJ2-3	NA
CASATGTSGNTIYF	TGTGCCAGCGCGACCGGGACCTCTGGAAACACCATATATTTT	NA	14	TRBV6-5	TRBJ1-3	NA
CASSLNVGYQETQYF	TGTGCCAGCAGCTTAAATGTGGGCTACCAAGAGACCCAGTACTTC	few	15	TRBV7-9	TRBJ2-5	NA
CASSLEAGDLTEAFF	TGTGCCAGCAGCTTGGAGGCAGGGGATTTAACTGAAGCTTTCTTT	NA	15	TRBV5-6	TRBJ1-1	NA
CASNPGARGETQYF	TGTGCCAGCAACCCGGGGGCTAGGGGCGAGACCCAGTACTTC	few	14	TRBV12-3/TRBV12-4	TRBJ2-5	NA
CASSPFSRGQETQYF	TGTGCCAGCAGCCCTTTTTCCCGAGGCCAAGAGACCCAGTACTTC	NA	15	TRBV7-9	TRBJ2-5	NA
CASQRTGGRPNTEAFF	TGTGCCAGCCAACGGACCGGGGGCCGCCCGAACACTGAAGCTTTCTTT	few	16	TRBV28	TRBJ1-1	NA
CATSDVWPDTQYF	TGTGCCACCAGTGATGTATGGCCAGATACGCAGTATTTT	NA	13	TRBV24-1	TRBJ2-3	NA
CASSLTGTAEAFF	TGTGCCAGCAGTTTAACAGGCACAGCTGAAGCTTTCTTT	NA	13	TRBV27	TRBJ1-1	NA
CASSRTTGQGPNEQFF	TGCGCCAGTAGCCGTACCACGGGACAGGGCCCCAATGAGCAGTTCTTC	NA	16	TRBV5-1	TRBJ2-1	TRBD1
CASRNERIKGDTQYF	TGTGCCAGCAGGAACGAAAGGATTAAAGGGGATACGCAGTATTTT	NA	15	TRBV2	TRBJ2-3	NA
CSVTDTDTQYF	TGCAGCGTTACTGACACAGATACGCAGTATTTT	NA	11	TRBV29-1	TRBJ2-3	NA
CASSTGDRVLEVNEKLFF	TGTGCCAGCAGTACCGGAGACAGGGTCCTGGAGGTGAATGAAAAACTGTTTTTT	NA	18	TRBV28	TRBJ1-4	TRBD1
CASSSPIMNTEAFF	TGTGCCAGCAGTTCACCGATCATGAACACTGAAGCTTTCTTT	few	14	TRBV27	TRBJ1-1	NA
CSAATGYEQYF	TGCAGTGCCGCGACTGGCTACGAGCAGTACTTC	NA	11	TRBV20-1	TRBJ2-7	NA
CGALLLAGGVASQYF	TGCGGCGCCCTCCTCCTAGCGGGGGGGGTGGCATCCCAGTACTTC	few	15	TRBV29-1	TRBJ2-5	TRBD2
CSVVWRVNEQFF	TGCAGCGTTGTTTGGAGGGTGAATGAGCAGTTCTTC	NA	12	TRBV29-1	TRBJ2-1	NA
CASSPRAKANYGYTF	TGTGCCAGCAGCCCGCGGGCTAAAGCTAACTATGGCTACACCTTC	few	15	TRBV3-1	TRBJ1-2	NA
CSVAGGGDTQYF	TGCAGCGTTGCTGGGGGCGGAGATACGCAGTATTTT	few	12	TRBV29-1	TRBJ2-3	NA
CSGREQETQYF	TGCAGTGGGAGAGAGCAAGAGACCCAGTACTTC	NA	11	TRBV20-1	TRBJ2-5	NA
CASRETDFYNEQFF	TGTGCCAGCAGAGAGACAGATTTCTACAATGAGCAGTTCTTC	NA	14	TRBV6-6	TRBJ2-1	NA
CASSPQGGRYTEALF	TGTGCCAGCAGCCCGCAGGGTGGGCGATACACTGAAGCTCTCTTT	NA	15	TRBV6-5	TRBJ1-1	NA
CASSKRRDRGGETQYF	TGTGCCAGCAGTAAGCGCCGGGACAGGGGTGGAGAGACCCAGTACTTC	NA	16	TRBV25-1	TRBJ2-5	TRBD1
CASSLSGLAGAETQYF	TGTGCCAGCAGTTTATCGGGACTAGCGGGAGCGGAGACCCAGTACTTC	few	16	TRBV27	TRBJ2-5	TRBD2
CSASPDSLVGEQYF	TGCAGTGCTAGCCCCGACAGTTTGGTGGGCGAGCAGTACTTC	few	14	TRBV20-1	TRBJ2-7	NA
CASSLGGTSNEQFF	TGTGCCAGCAGTTTAGGGGGGACTAGCAATGAGCAGTTCTTC	NA	14	TRBV12-3/TRBV12-4	TRBJ2-1	TRBD2
CASGASSSTDTQYF	TGTGCTAGCGGGGCATCTTCTAGCACAGATACGCAGTATTTT	NA	14	TRBV7-9	TRBJ2-3	TRBD2
CSVEDLTVEQSDYGYTF	TGCAGCGTTGAAGATCTCACGGTGGAACAGTCGGACTATGGCTACACCTTC	few	17	TRBV29-1	TRBJ1-2	NA
CASSLVLGADFSREQYF	TGTGCCAGCAGCTTGGTGCTGGGAGCGGACTTCTCGAGGGAGCAGTACTTC	once	17	TRBV5-6	TRBJ2-7	NA
CASSQERTSTDTQYF	TGTGCCAGCAGCCAAGAAAGAACTAGCACAGATACGCAGTATTTT	NA	15	TRBV4-2	TRBJ2-3	NA
CASSLDWGLGDDEQFF	TGTGCCAGCAGTCTAGACTGGGGGCTTGGTGACGATGAGCAGTTCTTC	few	16	TRBV6-1	TRBJ2-1	NA
CASSPRRGWETQYF	TGTGCCAGCAGCCCCAGGCGGGGGTGGGAGACCCAGTACTTC	NA	14	TRBV11-1	TRBJ2-5	TRBD2
CSAGDRDDYNSPLHF	TGCAGTGCTGGGGACAGGGATGACTATAATTCACCCCTCCACTTT	few	15	TRBV20-1	TRBJ1-6	TRBD1